Detailed here is one T cell receptor (beta chain). Its specificity is not known. Trimming cost V 4 bases and J 1 base; bases outside gene matches: 5. CDR1 SGDLS and CDR2 YYNGEE come from the germline V gene. The CDR3 extends over 15 amino acids. For every subset, genomic DNA was evenly distributed across several immunoSEQ plates. The table came from immunoSEQ multiplex PCR; TCRdb's copy has only in-frame clones and leaves some out. The sample has about 1.5 million clones, nearly 99% seen once; the top ten hold 0.4% to 0.55%. This entry belongs to a study of shared clonotypes between healthy human individuals. Study summary: The study used three CD4 naive, three CD4 memory, two CD8 naive and one CD8 memory plate per donor. Study outcomes and limitations: The sharing of 4.5% to 5.5% of naive CD4 clonotypes was seen across several donors.

What was sequenced was naive CD4+ T cells sorted from blood. Subset specified: CD45RA+ positively selected. V usage is TRBV9 and J usage is TRBJ2-3; 8 positions agree with TRBD2. This TCR came from a man younger than 40 in good health. Here the CDR3 reads CASSSREGGTDTQYF. The CDR3 bases are TGTGCCAGCAGCTCACGGGAGGGGGGCACAGATACGCAGTATTTT.